This T cell receptor (beta chain) was sequenced in a study of CXCR3-negative and CXCR3-positive naive CD8 T cells. Study results and caveats: TRB CDR3s of CXCR3-positive naive cells were more hydrophobic than those of CXCR3-negative naive cells.

The CDR3 has 17 residues. Per germline, CDR1 LGHNA and CDR2 YSLEER. Details on this clonotype: Its antigen is not identified.

Libraries were UMI-labeled 5' RACE TRB cDNA. For each CDR3 protein, TCRdb gives one entry from its re-call of the 5' RACE reads, without DNA. This table holds about 24,000 distinct CDR3 sequences. V gene TRBV4-3 combines with J gene TRBJ2-1; TCRdb selects TRBD1, and the lack of DNA leaves this call unchecked. The TCR sequence derives from a human donor in good health. Some clones in this sample may be carry-over from other donors' samples. Material: naive CXCR3- CD8+ T cells from blood. The subset was: CD45RO-CCR7+CD27+CD95- naive CD8+ T cells lacking CXCR3 (TNR3-). The CDR3 is CASSQDSYTGGADEQFF.